The clone carrying this TCR beta chain was seen at least ten times. Antigen: not known. The sample originates from a study of T cell repertoires in cytomegalovirus infection. Using its own MiXCR run on the reads, TCRdb lists one record per CDR3 protein. There are fewer than 650,000 distinct CDR3 sequences in the sample; 40% occur only once, and 48% lies in the top ten. The CDR3 is made up of 16 amino acids. Germline values: CDR1 ENHRY, CDR2 SYGVKD. With 6 bases clipped from V and 5 bases from J, the junction kept 7 bases outside the gene matches. This TCR was sampled from a human donor in good health (CMV status not recorded). Some clones in this sample may be carry-over from other donors' samples. The sample consisted of cultured PBMCs, taken from culture after CMV antigen stimulation. This rearrangement joins TRBV10-3 to TRBJ2-1; 13 bases are shared with TRBD2. Written as DNA, the CDR3 is TGTGCCATCAGCCAACTAGCGGGGGGGCCCCACAATGAGCAGTTCTTC. It encodes CAISQLAGGPHNEQFF.